This entry lists 21 T cell receptor beta chains sequenced from one sample in a study of T cell repertoires in cytomegalovirus infection. TCRdb independently ran MiXCR on the reads; one entry per CDR3 protein. The profile covers approximately 170,000 distinct CDR3 sequences, with roughly 17% appearing a single time and around 19% taken by the ten largest. Specimen: CD8+ T cells from PBMCs. Every receptor here comes from a human donor in good health (CMV status not recorded). Some clones in this sample may be carry-over from other donors' samples.

This chain joins TRBV6-2 or TRBV6-3 and TRBJ2-7, with a tentative D call TRBD1 (5 bases). Germline assignment: CDR1 MNHEY and CDR2 SVGEGT. The germline V and J ends were trimmed by 6 bases and 0 bases, with 18 bases remaining between them. The CDR3 length is 16 residues. CDR3 bases: TGTGCCAGCAGCTACCCCAGGGAAAGAAGCTCCTACGAGCAGTACTTC. Translation: CASSYPRERSSYEQYF.

The J gene is TRBJ2-2, the V gene TRBV7-2, with TRBD2 matching 7 bases. V lost 6 bases to trimming and J lost 1 base; unmatched junction nucleotides: 5. Germline values: CDR1 SGHTA, CDR2 FQGNSA. The CDR3 is 15 amino acids. Written as DNA, the CDR3 is TGTGCCAGCAGTAAGCGGGAAAGGAACACCGGGGAGCTGTTTTTT. This codes for CASSKRERNTGELFF.

CDR3 in DNA: TGTGCCAGCAGCTTGAGGGGCTATGGCTACACCTTC. This encodes CASSLRGYGYTF. This chain links TRBV6-2 or TRBV6-3 with TRBJ1-2; maybe TRBD1 (5 bases). The V end was cut by 6 bases, the J end by 4 bases, with 9 bases between. The CDR3 runs 12 residues. CDR1 is MNHEY, CDR2 SVGEGT, per germline.

This clonotype is deemed medium-sized. The rearrangement joins TRBV28 to TRBJ2-7; TRBD2 is a possible D gene (5 bases). CDR1 and CDR2 from the germline V gene are MDHEN and SYDVKM. The V end lost 3 bases, the J end lost 5 bases, and 8 bases lay between the germline ends. This CDR3 has 12 amino acids. The CDR3 here is CASSFSGDEQYF. The CDR3, as DNA: TGTGCCAGCAGTTTCTCCGGGGACGAGCAGTACTTC.

The chain couples TRBV29-1 to TRBJ2-7; no definite D call. This CDR3 is 12 amino acids long. Germline CDR1 and CDR2: SQVTM and ANQGSEA. The ends were cut back, 3 bases at V and 0 bases at J, with 6 bases in the middle. The CDR3 sequence: CSVEGSSYEQYF. The DNA of the CDR3 is TGCAGCGTTGAGGGGTCCTCCTACGAGCAGTACTTC.

This clonotype was counted only a few times. The V gene is TRBV7-2, the J gene TRBJ1-2; possibly TRBD1 for D (5 bases). This CDR3 contains 15 residues. Germline assignment: CDR1 SGHTA and CDR2 FQGNSA. Trimming left V 5 bases short and J 4 bases short, with 17 bases between. The CDR3 region has the DNA TGTGCCAGCAGCGCACGACCACAAGGGGCCTATGGCTACACCTTC. Translation gives CASSARPQGAYGYTF. The full variable domain, completed using reference TRBV7-2 and TRBJ1-2, is GAGVSQSPSNKVTEKGKDVELRCDPISGHTALYWYRQSLGQGLEFLIYFQGNSAPDKSGLPSDRFSAERTGGSVSTLTIQRTQQEDSAVYLCASSARPQGAYGYTFGSGTRLTVV.

V usage is TRBV7-9 and J usage is TRBJ2-7, with 8 bases that match TRBD1. This CDR3 comprises 17 residues. V shed 5 bases, J shed 6 bases, and the junction held 18 bases outside the gene matches. Germline values: CDR1 SEHNR, CDR2 FQNEAQ (reference sequence). The CDR3 DNA sequence: TGTGCCAGCAGCGCTTTCCCGGGACAGGTGTCTTTCTCCGAGCAGTACTTC. The encoded protein is CASSAFPGQVSFSEQYF.

This clonotype was recorded a few times. The chain combines TRBV7-3 with TRBJ2-3; 12 bases line up with TRBD2. CDR1 is SGHTA and CDR2 is FQGTGA in the germline V gene. Trimming at V came to 3 bases and at J to 4 bases, leaving 2 bases not matched to a gene. There are 15 residues in the CDR3. The CDR3 protein is CASSLTSGRSDTQYF. The CDR3 DNA sequence: TGTGCCAGCAGCTTGACTAGCGGGAGATCAGATACGCAGTATTTT.

This clonotype came up a few times. The chain combines TRBV28 with TRBJ2-1, with D possibly being TRBD1 (6 bases). Trimming left V 5 bases short and J 0 bases short, with 11 bases between. Germline assignment: CDR1 MDHEN and CDR2 SYDVKM. This CDR3 is 15 amino acids long. The CDR3 spells CASSLTDSSYNEQFF. In DNA form, the CDR3 reads TGTGCCAGCAGTCTTACGGACAGCTCCTACAATGAGCAGTTCTTC.

J is TRBJ1-1 and V is TRBV6-2 or TRBV6-3; possible D gene TRBD1, 6 bases. The CDR3 has 12 amino acids. V dropped 5 bases and J dropped 3 bases, with 7 bases sitting between them. Germline values: CDR1 MNHEY, CDR2 SVGEGT. CDR3 sequence (DNA): TGTGCCAGCAGTGCAGGGGACACTGAAGCTTTCTTT. The encoded protein is CASSAGDTEAFF.

The rearrangement uses TRBV6-2 or TRBV6-3 and TRBJ2-3; the D gene is possibly TRBD1 (6 bases). Per germline, CDR1 MNHEY and CDR2 SVGEGT. V lost 0 bases and J lost 3, with 10 bases in between. The CDR3 has 15 amino acids. The CDR3: CASSYSTQGTDTQYF. The CDR3 region has the DNA TGTGCCAGCAGTTACTCGACTCAGGGGACAGATACGCAGTATTTT.

The rearrangement joins TRBV7-2 to TRBJ1-1; D gene unclear. The germline gives CDR1 SGHTA, CDR2 FQGNSA. This CDR3 is built from 17 residues. The V and J ends lost 2 bases and 1 base respectively, with 17 bases between them. In DNA, the CDR3 is TGTGCCAGCAGCTTAAATAATATTTATAGGTCGAACACTGAAGCTTTCTTT. It encodes CASSLNNIYRSNTEAFF.

J is TRBJ1-2 and V is TRBV14, with 8 bases aligning to TRBD1. Losses at the gene ends were 0 bases for V and 7 bases for J; bases not matched to a gene: 19. The CDR3 sequence is 19 residues long. Germline-derived CDR1 and CDR2 are SGHDN and FVKESK. CDR3 in DNA: TGTGCCAGCAGCCAAGAGGTTCGAGGACAGGGAGACGAACTTCTTGGCTACACCTTC. Residues: CASSQEVRGQGDELLGYTF.

This clonotype has more than one count but fewer than ten. The chain carries TRBV7-2 and TRBJ2-5; either TRBD1 or TRBD2 may supply D (5 bases each). CDR3 length: 16 amino acids. CDR1 and CDR2 from the germline V gene are SGHTA and FQGNSA. Trimming removed 4 bases at V and 7 bases at J, with 22 bases between. In DNA form, the CDR3 reads TGTGCCAGCAGCTACTTTGGGGGAGCTGCTCTCTGGACCCAGTACTTC. Its translation is CASSYFGGAALWTQYF. The whole variable domain, filled in from reference TRBV7-2 and TRBJ2-5, reads GAGVSQSPSNKVTEKGKDVELRCDPISGHTALYWYRQSLGQGLEFLIYFQGNSAPDKSGLPSDRFSAERTGGSVSTLTIQRTQQEDSAVYLCASSYFGGAALWTQYFGPGTRLLVL.

This clonotype has more than one count but fewer than ten. The chain uses TRBV7-6 and TRBJ2-2, with 7 bases lining up with TRBD2. V trimming: 5 bases; J trimming: 4 bases; junction bases outside the gene matches: 19. Germline loops: CDR1 SGHVS, CDR2 FNYEAQ. The CDR3 is 19 residues long. CDR3 coding DNA: TGTGCCAGCAGCCACGGCAGAGTAGCGGGCCAACTAACCACCGGGGAGCTGTTTTTT. Translated, it gives CASSHGRVAGQLTTGELFF.

The rearrangement joins TRBV2 to TRBJ2-1; 12 bases agree with TRBD2. The J segment lost 2 bases and the V segment lost 6 bases, leaving 5 bases of the junction unmatched. Per the germline V gene, CDR1 is SNHLY and CDR2 is FYNNEI. There are 16 residues in the CDR3. The CDR3 bases are TGTGCCAGCAGGACGAGACTAGCGGGGGCCTACAATGAGCAGTTCTTC. Its protein is CASRTRLAGAYNEQFF.

The gene calls are TRBV7-6 and TRBJ2-5; TRBD1 agrees at 8 bases. The length of the CDR3 is 14 residues. The ends lost 3 bases at V and 5 bases at J; junction bases unmatched: 5. Looked up from germline, CDR1 is SGHVS and CDR2 is FNYEAQ. For the CDR3, the DNA is TGTGCCAGCAGCTTCCAGGGGGCTTGGGAGACCCAGTACTTC. Protein sequence: CASSFQGAWETQYF.

The gene calls are TRBV28 and TRBJ2-1; TRBD2 aligns across 7 bases. CDR1 MDHEN and CDR2 SYDVKM come from the germline V gene. Trimming at V came to 2 bases and at J to 6 bases, leaving 1 base not matched to a gene. This CDR3 spans 13 amino acids. The CDR3 loop is CASSLLAANEQFF. As DNA, the CDR3 is TGTGCCAGCAGTTTACTAGCGGCCAATGAGCAGTTCTTC.

Here the CDR3 reads CASSLEIDQPQHF. The CDR3 nucleotides read TGTGCCAGCAGCTTAGAAATCGATCAGCCCCAGCATTTT. The rearrangement links TRBV7-2 to TRBJ1-5; no clear D. The V gene lost 1 base and the J gene lost 5 bases, with 6 bases spanning the gap. CDR3 size: 13 residues. Per the germline V gene, CDR1 is SGHTA and CDR2 is FQGNSA.

CDR3 residues: CATSRLRTTSTISYEQYF. CDR3 sequence (DNA): TGTGCCACCAGCAGACTCCGGACAACAAGTACGATTTCCTACGAGCAGTACTTC. J is TRBJ2-7 and V is TRBV15; D may be TRBD1 (5 bases). The V gene's germline CDR1 is LNHNV and CDR2 YYDKDF (reference sequence). V shed 2 bases and J shed 1 base, with 21 bases lying between them. CDR3 size: 18 residues.

The gene calls are TRBV25-1 and TRBJ2-1; the match to TRBD2 covers 9 bases. Unmatched junction bases numbered 6, after V lost 4 bases and J lost 5 bases. The CDR3 contains 15 residues. Germline CDR1 MGHDK, CDR2 SYGVNS. CDR3 nucleotides: TGTGCCAGCAGTGCGAGCGGGAGGTTGGACAATGAGCAGTTCTTC. Translation: CASSASGRLDNEQFF.